This T cell receptor beta chain was observed in a study of OX40 agonist ivuxolimab in advanced cancers. Assay used: immunoSEQ multiplex PCR; TCRdb lists only in-frame clones, some missing. The table includes tens of thousands of clones, roughly 84% detected once. This CDR3 has 12 residues. The trim removed 3 bases at V and 6 bases at J, leaving 1 base unmatched. Germline-derived CDR1 and CDR2 are SGHTA and FQGNSA. V gene TRBV7-2 combines with J gene TRBJ2-7; 8 bases are shared with TRBD2. This TCR was sampled from an adult with an advanced solid tumor such as melanoma, head and neck, liver or kidney cancer. Sequences were derived from CD4+ or CD8+ T cells sorted from blood, sampled in a trial of the OX40 agonist ivuxolimab. The CDR3 DNA sequence: TGTGCCAGCAGCTTCGGGGGGGGCGAGCAGTACTTC. Its protein product is CASSFGGGEQYF.